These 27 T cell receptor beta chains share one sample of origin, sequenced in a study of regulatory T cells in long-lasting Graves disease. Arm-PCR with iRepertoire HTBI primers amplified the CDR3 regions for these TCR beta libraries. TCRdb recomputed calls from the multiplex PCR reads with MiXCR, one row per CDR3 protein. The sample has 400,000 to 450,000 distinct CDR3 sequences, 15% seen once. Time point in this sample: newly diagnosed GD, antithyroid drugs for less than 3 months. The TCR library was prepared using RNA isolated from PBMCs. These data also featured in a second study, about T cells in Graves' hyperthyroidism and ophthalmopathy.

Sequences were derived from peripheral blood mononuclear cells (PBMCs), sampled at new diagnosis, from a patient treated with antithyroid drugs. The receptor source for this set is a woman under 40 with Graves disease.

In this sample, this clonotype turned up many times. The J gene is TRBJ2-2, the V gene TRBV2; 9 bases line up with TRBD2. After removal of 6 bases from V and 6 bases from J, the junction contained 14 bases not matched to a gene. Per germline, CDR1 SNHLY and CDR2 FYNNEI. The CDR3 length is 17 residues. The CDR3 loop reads CASRIETGGRAPGELFF. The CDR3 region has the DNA TGTGCCAGCAGGATTGAGACTGGCGGGAGGGCTCCCGGGGAGCTGTTTTTT.

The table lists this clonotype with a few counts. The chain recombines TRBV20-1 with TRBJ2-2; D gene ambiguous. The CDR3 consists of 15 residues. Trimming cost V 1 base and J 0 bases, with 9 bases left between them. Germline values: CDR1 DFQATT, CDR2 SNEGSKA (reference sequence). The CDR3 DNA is TGCAGTGCTAGAGTTAGCAGCGCGAACACCGGGGAGCTGTTTTTT. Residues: CSARVSSANTGELFF.

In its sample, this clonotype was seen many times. DNA for the CDR3: TGTGCCAGCAGTCCTACCGGACTAGCGGGAGATTGGACCGGGGAGCTGTTTTTT. Translation gives CASSPTGLAGDWTGELFF. The gene calls are TRBV12-3 or TRBV12-4 and TRBJ2-2, with 13 positions matching TRBD2. V lost 5 bases and J lost 5; bases outside the gene matches: 11. CDR3 length equals 18 residues.

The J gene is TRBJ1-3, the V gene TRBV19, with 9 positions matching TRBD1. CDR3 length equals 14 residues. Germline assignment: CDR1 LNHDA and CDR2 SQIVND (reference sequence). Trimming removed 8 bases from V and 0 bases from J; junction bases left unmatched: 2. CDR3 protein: CASLGQGSGNTIYF. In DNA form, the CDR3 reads TGTGCCAGTCTGGGACAGGGCTCTGGAAACACCATATATTTT.

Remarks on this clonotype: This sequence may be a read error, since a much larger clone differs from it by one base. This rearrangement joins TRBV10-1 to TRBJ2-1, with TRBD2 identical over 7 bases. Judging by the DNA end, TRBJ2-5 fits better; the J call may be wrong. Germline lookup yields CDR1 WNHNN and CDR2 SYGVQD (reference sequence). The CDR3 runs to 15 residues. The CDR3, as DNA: TGCGCCCGCAGTGAGGCGGGAGCGGGGCAAGAGACCCAGTACTTC. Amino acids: CARSEAGAGQETQYF.

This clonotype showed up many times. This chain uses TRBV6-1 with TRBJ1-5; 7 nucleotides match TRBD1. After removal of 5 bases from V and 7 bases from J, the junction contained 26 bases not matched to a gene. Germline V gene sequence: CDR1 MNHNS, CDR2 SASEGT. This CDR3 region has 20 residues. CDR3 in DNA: TGTGCCAGCAGTCCCACCCCTTTCGTTGCTCGAAAGACAGGGTTGCAGCCCCAGCATTTT. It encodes CASSPTPFVARKTGLQPQHF.

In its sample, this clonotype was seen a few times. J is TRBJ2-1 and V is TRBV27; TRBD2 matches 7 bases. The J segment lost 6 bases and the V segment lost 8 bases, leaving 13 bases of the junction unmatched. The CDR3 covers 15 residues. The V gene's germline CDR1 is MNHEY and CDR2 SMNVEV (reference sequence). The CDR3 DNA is TGTGCCAGCTCATATGGGGGGGGGAGGCGCAATGAGCAGTTCTTC. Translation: CASSYGGGRRNEQFF.

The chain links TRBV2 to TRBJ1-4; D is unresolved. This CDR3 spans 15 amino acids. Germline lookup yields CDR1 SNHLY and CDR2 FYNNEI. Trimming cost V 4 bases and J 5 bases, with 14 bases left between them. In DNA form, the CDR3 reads TGTGCCAGCAGTGTAAGACCGGGCGGCAATGAAAAACTGTTTTTT. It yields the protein CASSVRPGGNEKLFF.

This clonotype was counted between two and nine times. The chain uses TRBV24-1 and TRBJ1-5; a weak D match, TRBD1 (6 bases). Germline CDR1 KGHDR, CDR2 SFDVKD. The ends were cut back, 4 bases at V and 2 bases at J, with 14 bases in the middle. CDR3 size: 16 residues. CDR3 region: CATSDPNRDGNQPQHF. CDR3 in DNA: TGTGCCACCAGTGACCCGAACAGGGACGGCAATCAGCCCCAGCATTTT.

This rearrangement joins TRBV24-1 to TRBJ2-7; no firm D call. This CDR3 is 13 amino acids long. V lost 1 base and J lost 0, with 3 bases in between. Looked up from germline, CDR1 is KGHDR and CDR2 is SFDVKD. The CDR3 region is CATSDLSSYEQYF. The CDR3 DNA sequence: TGTGCCACCAGTGATTTAAGCTCCTACGAGCAGTACTTC.

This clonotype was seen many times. As DNA, the CDR3 is TGTGCCAGCAGTGTAGGACAGGGTCTCAATGAGCAGTTCTTC. It translates to CASSVGQGLNEQFF. This chain connects TRBV27 to TRBJ2-1; 8 bases match TRBD1. J lost 6 bases, V lost 5 bases, and 6 bases had no gene match. The CDR3 extends over 14 amino acids. CDR1 and CDR2 from the germline V gene are MNHEY and SMNVEV (reference sequence).

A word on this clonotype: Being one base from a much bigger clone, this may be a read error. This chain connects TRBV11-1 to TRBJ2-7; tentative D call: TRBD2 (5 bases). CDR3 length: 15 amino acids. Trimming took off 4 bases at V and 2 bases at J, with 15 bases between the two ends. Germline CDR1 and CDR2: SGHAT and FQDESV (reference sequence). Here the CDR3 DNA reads TGTGCCAGCAGCTACGAGGGCCGCTCGCCCTACGAGCAGTACTTC. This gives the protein CASSYEGRSPYEQYF.

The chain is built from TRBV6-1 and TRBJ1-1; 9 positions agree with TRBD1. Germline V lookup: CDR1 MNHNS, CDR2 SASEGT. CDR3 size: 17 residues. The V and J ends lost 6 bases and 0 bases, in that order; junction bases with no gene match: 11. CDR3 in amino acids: CASSRVPGQGLNTEAFF. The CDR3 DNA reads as TGTGCCAGCAGCCGCGTCCCGGGACAGGGACTGAACACTGAAGCTTTCTTT.

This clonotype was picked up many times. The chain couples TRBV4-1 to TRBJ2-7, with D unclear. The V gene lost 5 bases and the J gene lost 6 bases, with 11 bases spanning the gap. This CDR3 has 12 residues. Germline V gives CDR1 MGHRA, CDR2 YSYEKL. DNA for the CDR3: TGCGCCAGCAGCTCAGACCGAGCCGAGCAGTACTTC. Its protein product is CASSSDRAEQYF.

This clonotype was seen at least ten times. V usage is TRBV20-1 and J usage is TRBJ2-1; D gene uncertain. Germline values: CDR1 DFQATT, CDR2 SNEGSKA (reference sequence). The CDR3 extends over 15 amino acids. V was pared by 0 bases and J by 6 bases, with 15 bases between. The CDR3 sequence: CSARDPKGLPNEQFF. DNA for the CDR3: TGCAGTGCTAGAGACCCCAAAGGCCTCCCCAATGAGCAGTTCTTC.

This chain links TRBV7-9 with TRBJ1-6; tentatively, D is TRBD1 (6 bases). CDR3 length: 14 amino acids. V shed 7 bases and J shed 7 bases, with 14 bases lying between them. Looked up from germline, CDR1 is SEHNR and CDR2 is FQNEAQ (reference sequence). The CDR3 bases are TGTGCCAGCACCAGGACAGAGAACAATTCACCCCTCCACTTT. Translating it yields CASTRTENNSPLHF.

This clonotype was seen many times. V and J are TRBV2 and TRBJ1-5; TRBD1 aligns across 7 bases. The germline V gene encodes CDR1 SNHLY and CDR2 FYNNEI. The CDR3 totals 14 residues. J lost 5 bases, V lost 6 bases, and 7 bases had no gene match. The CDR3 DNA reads TGTGCCAGCAGCCTGGACAGGAGGGATCAGCCCCAGCATTTT. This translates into CASSLDRRDQPQHF.

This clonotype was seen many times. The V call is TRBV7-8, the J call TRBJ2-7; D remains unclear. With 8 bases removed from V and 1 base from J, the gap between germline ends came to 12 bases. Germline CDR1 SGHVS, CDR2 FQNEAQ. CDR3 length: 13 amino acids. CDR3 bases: TGTGCCAGCGTATCGCTCGAATCCTACGAGCAGTACTTC. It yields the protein CASVSLESYEQYF. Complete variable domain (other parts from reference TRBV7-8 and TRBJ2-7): GAGVSQSPRYKVAKRGQDVALRCDPISGHVSLFWYQQALGQGPEFLTYFQNEAQLDKSGLPSDRFFAERPEGSVSTLKIQRTQQEDSAVYLCASVSLESYEQYFGPGTRLTVT.

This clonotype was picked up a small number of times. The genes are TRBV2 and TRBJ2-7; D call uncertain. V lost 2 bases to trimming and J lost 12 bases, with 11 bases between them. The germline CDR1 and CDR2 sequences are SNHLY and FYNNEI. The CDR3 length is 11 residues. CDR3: CASSENNFWYF. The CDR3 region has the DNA TGTGCCAGCAGTGAAAATAATTTCTGGTACTTC. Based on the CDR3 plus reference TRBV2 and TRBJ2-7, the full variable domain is EPEVTQTPSHQVTQMGQEVILRCVPISNHLYFYWYRQILGQKVEFLVSFYNNEISEKSEIFDDQFSVERPDGSNFTLKIRSTKLEDSAMYFCASSENNFWYFGPGTRLTVT.

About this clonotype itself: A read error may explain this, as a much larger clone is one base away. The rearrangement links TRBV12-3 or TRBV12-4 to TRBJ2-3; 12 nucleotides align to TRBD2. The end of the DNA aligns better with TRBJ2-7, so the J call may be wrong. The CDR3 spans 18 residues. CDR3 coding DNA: TGTGCCAGCAGTTTTGGGTCGCGGCTAGCGGGAGGGCGTAATGAGCAGTACTTC. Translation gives CASSFGSRLAGGRNEQYF.

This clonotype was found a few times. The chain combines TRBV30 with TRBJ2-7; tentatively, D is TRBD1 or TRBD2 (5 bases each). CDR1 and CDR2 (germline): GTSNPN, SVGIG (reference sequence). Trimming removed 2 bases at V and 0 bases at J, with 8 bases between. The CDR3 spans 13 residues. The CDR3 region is CAWSWGSSYEQYF. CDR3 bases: TGTGCCTGGAGTTGGGGGAGCTCCTACGAGCAGTACTTC.

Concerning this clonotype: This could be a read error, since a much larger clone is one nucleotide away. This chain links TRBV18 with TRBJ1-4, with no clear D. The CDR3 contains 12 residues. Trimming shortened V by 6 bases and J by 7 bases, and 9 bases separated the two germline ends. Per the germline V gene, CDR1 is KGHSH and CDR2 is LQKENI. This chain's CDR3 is CASSPSREKLFF. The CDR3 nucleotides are TGTGCCAGCTCCCCGAGTCGTGAAAAACTGTTTTTT.

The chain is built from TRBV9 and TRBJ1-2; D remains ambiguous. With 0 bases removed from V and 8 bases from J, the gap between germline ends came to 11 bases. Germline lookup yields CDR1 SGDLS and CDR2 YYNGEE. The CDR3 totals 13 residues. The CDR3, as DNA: TGTGCCAGCAGCGTAGAGGATGATTTGGGCTACACCTTC. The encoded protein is CASSVEDDLGYTF.

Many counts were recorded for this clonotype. The CDR3 DNA reads TGTGCCAGCAGCAGACACAGGGATAGCAATCAGCCCCAGCATTTT. Translating it yields CASSRHRDSNQPQHF. The chain is built from TRBV12-3 or TRBV12-4 and TRBJ1-5; a weak D match, TRBD1 (6 bases). Trimming cost V 6 bases and J 0 bases, with 12 bases left between them. This CDR3 is built from 15 residues.

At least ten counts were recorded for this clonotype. The CDR3 here is CASSPPAGSSYEQYF. DNA for the CDR3: TGTGCCAGCAGTCCTCCCGCTGGTAGCTCCTACGAGCAGTACTTC. The chain recombines TRBV6-1 with TRBJ2-7; D not certain. V was trimmed by 5 bases and J by 0 bases, leaving 14 bases between them. Germline loops: CDR1 MNHNS, CDR2 SASEGT. The CDR3 contains 15 residues.

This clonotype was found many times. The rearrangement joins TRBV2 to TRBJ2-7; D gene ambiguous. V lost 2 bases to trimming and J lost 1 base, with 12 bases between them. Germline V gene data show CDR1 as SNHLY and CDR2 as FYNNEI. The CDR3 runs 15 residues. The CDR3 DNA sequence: TGTGCCAGCAGTGAACACAGCCCGGTTTCCTACGAGCAGTACTTC. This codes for CASSEHSPVSYEQYF.

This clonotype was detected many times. For the CDR3, the DNA is TGCAGTGCGTTAACAGGGTACGGCACAGATACGCAGTATTTT. It translates to CSALTGYGTDTQYF. The chain couples TRBV20-1 to TRBJ2-3, with a weak D call TRBD1 (6 bases). The length of the CDR3 is 14 residues. CDR1 DFQATT and CDR2 SNEGSKA come from the germline V gene (reference sequence). V lost 6 bases, J lost 1 base, and 14 bases lay in between.